These T cell receptor beta chains were read from a single sample in a study of blood T cell repertoires in COVID-19. The table came from immunoSEQ multiplex PCR; TCRdb's copy has only in-frame clones and leaves some out. The table has fewer than 90,000 clones, about 88% seen once. The sample consisted of peripheral blood. The receptor source for this set is a man between 65 and 85 years old with active COVID-19. The CDR3 runs from the conserved cysteine through the conserved F or W.

V gene,J gene,CDR3 protein
TRBV10-3,TRBJ1-5,CAISEGPYSNQPQHF
TRBV7-2,TRBJ2-1,CASSPGLAGVGNEQFF
TRBV6-6,TRBJ2-2,CASTPSGSGVTGELFF
TRBV7-3,TRBJ2-5,CASSLTGKYQETQYF
TRBV7-3,TRBJ2-1,CASSPLTSGSYNEQFF
TRBV5-1,TRBJ2-5,CASSHGQDQETQYF
TRBV4-1,TRBJ1-4,CASSQDLTARGEKLFF
TRBV5-1,TRBJ1-1,CASREQGEDTEAFF
TRBV18,TRBJ2-3,CASSPLGDTQYF
TRBV7-2,TRBJ2-7,CASSLAASGYEQYF
TRBV7-6,TRBJ1-3,CASSLAGGRPSGNTIYF
TRBV19,TRBJ2-3,CASSRTGGRGDTQYF
TRBV7-9,TRBJ1-1,CASSPGVQGTEAFF
TRBV6-2/TRBV6-3,TRBJ2-1,CASSTTGGAGGEQFF
TRBV19,TRBJ2-2,CASNHGSGSGELFF
TRBV9,TRBJ1-5,CASSVTGQGNQPQHF
TRBV6-2/TRBV6-3,TRBJ2-5,CASSPLGDGGAQYF
TRBV7-8,TRBJ2-3,CASSPRWVAGAVSDTQYF
TRBV3-1/TRBV3-2,TRBJ2-5,CASSRLEGSDGPSRTQYF
TRBV6-5,TRBJ2-5,CASTPTRQETQYF
TRBV3-1/TRBV3-2,TRBJ2-3,CASSTRFGRGPADTQYF
TRBV5-1,TRBJ2-3,CASSLAGVSTDTQYF
TRBV7-2,TRBJ2-5,CASSLARTGVETQYF
TRBV5-4,TRBJ2-7,CASSPLTSGPYEQYF
TRBV3-1/TRBV3-2,TRBJ2-3,CASSLGGGTQYF
TRBV19,TRBJ2-1,CASSLGLAGSFSSYNEQFF
TRBV6-5,TRBJ2-5,CASGDSQETQYF
TRBV19,TRBJ2-7,CASSIHPQGEQYF
TRBV27,TRBJ1-6,CATGTDYNSPLHF
TRBV27,TRBJ2-3,CASSLLGTGVSDTQYF
TRBV5-4,TRBJ2-2,CASSRQGAGGELFF
TRBV24-1,TRBJ2-5,CATSDGAATIQETQYF
TRBV19,TRBJ2-5,CASTSGGGSQETQYF
TRBV11-2,TRBJ2-7,CASSLGGGLAGVAYEQYF
TRBV2,TRBJ1-2,CASSPDRNYGYTF
TRBV12-3/TRBV12-4,TRBJ1-1,CASSFGQNTEAFF
TRBV4-3,TRBJ1-2,CASSRGQTNYGYTF
TRBV7-7,TRBJ2-7,CASSPGRGGYEQYF
TRBV29-1,TRBJ2-3,CSVEGWLAGGGDTQYF
TRBV9,TRBJ2-3,CASSAQWHTQYF
TRBV29-1,TRBJ1-3,CSVEGARDSGNTIYF
TRBV18,TRBJ1-1,CASSPGQASTEAFF
TRBV18,TRBJ2-5,CASSPPGGPRTQYF
TRBV7-3,TRBJ1-2,CASSPGQGVGGYTF
TRBV30,TRBJ2-3,CAWSRGSTDTQYF
TRBV10-3,TRBJ2-2,CAISPGLAGVGNTGELFF
TRBV7-8,TRBJ1-5,CASSLPDSNQPQHF
TRBV6-6,TRBJ1-3,CASSWGQSSGNTIYF
TRBV7-9,TRBJ2-1,CASSLGRNEQFF
TRBV28,TRBJ1-1,CASSSPGGNTEAFF
TRBV3-1/TRBV3-2,TRBJ1-2,CASSHPGGGGYTF
TRBV4-1,TRBJ2-7,CASSPIASSGTYEQYF
TRBV5-1,TRBJ2-5,CASTLGGVETQYF
TRBV28,TRBJ1-6,CASGGQSHSPLHF
TRBV18,TRBJ1-3,CASSPQQGGENTIYF